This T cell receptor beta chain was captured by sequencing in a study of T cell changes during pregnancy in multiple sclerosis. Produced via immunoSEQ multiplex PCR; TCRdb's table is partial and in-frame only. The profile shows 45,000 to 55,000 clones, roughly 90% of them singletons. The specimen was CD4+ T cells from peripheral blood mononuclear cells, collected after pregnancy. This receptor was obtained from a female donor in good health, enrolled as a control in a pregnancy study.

The CDR3 coding sequence is TGTGCCAGCAGTCGTCGGGACAGGGGAGCGAATCAGCCCCAGCATTTT. Translating it yields CASSRRDRGANQPQHF. The chain carries TRBV2 and TRBJ1-5, with 10 nucleotides matching TRBD1. CDR1 is SNHLY and CDR2 is FYNNEI in the germline V gene. The length of the CDR3 is 16 residues. The V segment lost 5 bases and the J segment 4 bases; nucleotides outside the gene matches: 8. Filled out from reference TRBV2 and TRBJ1-5, the complete variable domain reads EPEVTQTPSHQVTQMGQEVILRCVPISNHLYFYWYRQILGQKVEFLVSFYNNEISEKSEIFDDQFSVERPDGSNFTLKIRSTKLEDSAMYFCASSRRDRGANQPQHFGDGTRLSIL.